This T cell receptor (beta chain) was identified during a study of blood T cell repertoires in COVID-19. Living in about two dozen US areas, the participants were between roughly 18 and 89 years of age. Libraries were prepared by immunoSEQ multiplex PCR; TCRdb keeps only in-frame clonotypes and omits some of them. Of about 310,000 clones in the sample, 85% are singletons; the top ten hold 1.9%. This clone has just a few counts. CDR1 and CDR2 (germline): SGHRS, YFSETQ. This CDR3 is 15 amino acids long. After removal of 7 bases from V and 0 bases from J, the junction contained 9 bases not matched to a gene.

The chain recombines TRBV5-1 with TRBJ1-1, with 7 positions matching TRBD1. This sequence originates from a woman aged 25-40 years who had been exposed to COVID-19. The sample taken for sequencing was PBMCs or T cells enriched from blood (not recorded which). The CDR3 region is CASGGTAGMNTEAFF. The CDR3 coding sequence is TGCGCCAGCGGGGGGACAGCGGGCATGAACACTGAAGCTTTCTTT.